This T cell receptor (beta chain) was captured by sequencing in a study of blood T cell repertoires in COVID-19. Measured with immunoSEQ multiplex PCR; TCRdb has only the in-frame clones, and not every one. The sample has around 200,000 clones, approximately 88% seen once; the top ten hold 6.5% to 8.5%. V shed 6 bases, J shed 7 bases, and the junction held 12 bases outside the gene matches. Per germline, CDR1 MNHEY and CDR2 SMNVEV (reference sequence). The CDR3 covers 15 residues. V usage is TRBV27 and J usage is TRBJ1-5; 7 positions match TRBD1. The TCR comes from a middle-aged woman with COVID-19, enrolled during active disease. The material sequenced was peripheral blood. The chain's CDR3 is CASRLTGTAGQPQHF. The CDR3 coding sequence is TGTGCCAGCAGACTTACCGGGACAGCAGGGCAGCCCCAGCATTTT.